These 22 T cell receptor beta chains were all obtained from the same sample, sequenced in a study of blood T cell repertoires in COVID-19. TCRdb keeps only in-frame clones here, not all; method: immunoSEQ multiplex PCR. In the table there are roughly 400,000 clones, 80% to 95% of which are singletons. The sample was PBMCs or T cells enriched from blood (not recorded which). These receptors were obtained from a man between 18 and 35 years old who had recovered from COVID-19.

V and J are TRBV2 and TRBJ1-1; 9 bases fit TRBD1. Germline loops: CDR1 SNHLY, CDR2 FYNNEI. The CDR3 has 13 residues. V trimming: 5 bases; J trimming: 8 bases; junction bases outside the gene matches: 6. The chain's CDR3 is CASSFTGGGEAFF. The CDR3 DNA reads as TGTGCCAGCAGTTTCACAGGGGGCGGAGAAGCTTTCTTT.

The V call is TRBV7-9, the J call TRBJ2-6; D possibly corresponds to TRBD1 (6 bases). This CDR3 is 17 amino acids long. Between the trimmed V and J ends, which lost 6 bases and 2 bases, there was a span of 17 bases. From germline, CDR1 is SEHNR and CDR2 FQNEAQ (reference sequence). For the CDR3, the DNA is TGTGCCAGCAGGGCGAAAGGGGGATCTACTGGGGCCAACGTCCTGACTTTC. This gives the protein CASRAKGGSTGANVLTF. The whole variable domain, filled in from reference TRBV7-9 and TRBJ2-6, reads DTGVSQNPRHKITKRGQNVTFRCDPISEHNRLYWYRQTLGQGPEFLTYFQNEAQLEKSRLLSDRFSAERPKGSFSTLEIQRTEQGDSAMYLCASRAKGGSTGANVLTFGAGSRLTVL.

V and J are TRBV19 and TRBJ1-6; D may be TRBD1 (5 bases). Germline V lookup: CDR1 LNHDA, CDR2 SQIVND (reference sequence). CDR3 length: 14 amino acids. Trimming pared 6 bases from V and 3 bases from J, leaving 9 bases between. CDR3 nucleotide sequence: TGTGCCAGTAGGCAGGGCGGCTATAATTCACCCCTCCACTTT. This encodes CASRQGGYNSPLHF.

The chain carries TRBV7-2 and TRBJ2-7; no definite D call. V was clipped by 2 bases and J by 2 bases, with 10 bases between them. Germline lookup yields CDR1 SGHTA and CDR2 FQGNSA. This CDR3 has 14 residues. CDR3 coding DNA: TGTGCCAGCAGCTTAAGGTACAGCCCCTACGAGCAGTACTTC. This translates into CASSLRYSPYEQYF.

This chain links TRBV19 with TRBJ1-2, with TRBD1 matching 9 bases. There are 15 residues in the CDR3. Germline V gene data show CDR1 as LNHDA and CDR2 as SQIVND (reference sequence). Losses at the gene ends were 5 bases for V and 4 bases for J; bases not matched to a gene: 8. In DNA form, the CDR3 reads TGTGCCAGTAGTCCTGGACAGGGGTTTGCCTATGGCTACACCTTC. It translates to CASSPGQGFAYGYTF.

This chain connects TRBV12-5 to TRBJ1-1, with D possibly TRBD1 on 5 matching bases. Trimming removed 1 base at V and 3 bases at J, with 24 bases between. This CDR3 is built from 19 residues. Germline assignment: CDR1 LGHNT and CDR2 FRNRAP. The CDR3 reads CASGLGSETATFEHTEAFF. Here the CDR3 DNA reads TGTGCTAGTGGTTTGGGAAGCGAGACAGCGACTTTTGAACACACTGAAGCTTTCTTT.

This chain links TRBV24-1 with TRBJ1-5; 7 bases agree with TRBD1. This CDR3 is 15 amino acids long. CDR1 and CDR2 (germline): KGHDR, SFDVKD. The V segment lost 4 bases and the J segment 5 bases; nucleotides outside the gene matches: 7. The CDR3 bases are TGTGCCACCAGTGACTCGACAGGGAACCATCAGCCCCAGCATTTT. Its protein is CATSDSTGNHQPQHF.

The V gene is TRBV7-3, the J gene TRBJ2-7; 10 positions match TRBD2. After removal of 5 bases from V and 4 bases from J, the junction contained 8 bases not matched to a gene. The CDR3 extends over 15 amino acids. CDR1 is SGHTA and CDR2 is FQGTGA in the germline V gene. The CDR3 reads CASSVASGGLYEQYF. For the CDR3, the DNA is TGTGCCAGCAGCGTGGCTAGCGGGGGACTATACGAGCAGTACTTC.

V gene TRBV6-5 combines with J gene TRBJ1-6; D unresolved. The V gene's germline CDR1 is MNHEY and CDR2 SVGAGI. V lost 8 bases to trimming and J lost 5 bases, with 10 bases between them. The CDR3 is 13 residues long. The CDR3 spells CASRGMDNSPLHF. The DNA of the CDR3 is TGTGCCAGCCGGGGTATGGATAATTCACCCCTCCACTTT.

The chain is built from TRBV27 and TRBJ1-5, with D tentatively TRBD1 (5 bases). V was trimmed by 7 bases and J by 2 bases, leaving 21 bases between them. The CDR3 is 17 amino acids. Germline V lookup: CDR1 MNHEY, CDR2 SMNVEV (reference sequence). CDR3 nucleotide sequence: TGTGCCAGCATGCTTCAGGGCAACCCAATTGGCAATCAGCCCCAGCATTTT. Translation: CASMLQGNPIGNQPQHF.

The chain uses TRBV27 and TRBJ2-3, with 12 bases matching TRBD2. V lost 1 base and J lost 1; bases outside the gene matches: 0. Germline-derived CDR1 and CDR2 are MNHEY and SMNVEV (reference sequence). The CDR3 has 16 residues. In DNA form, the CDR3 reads TGTGCCAGCAGTTTATGGACTAGCGGGGGCACAGATACGCAGTATTTT. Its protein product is CASSLWTSGGTDTQYF.

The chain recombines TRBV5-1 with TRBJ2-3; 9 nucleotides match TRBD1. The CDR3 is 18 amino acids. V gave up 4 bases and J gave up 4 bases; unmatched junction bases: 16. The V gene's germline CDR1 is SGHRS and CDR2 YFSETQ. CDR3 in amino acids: CASSPDRGGSAVSDTQYF. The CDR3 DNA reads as TGCGCCAGCAGCCCGGACAGGGGAGGGAGTGCGGTGTCAGATACGCAGTATTTT.

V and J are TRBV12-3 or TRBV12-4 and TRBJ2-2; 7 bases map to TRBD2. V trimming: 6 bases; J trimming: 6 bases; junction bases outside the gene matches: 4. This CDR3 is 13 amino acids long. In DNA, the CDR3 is TGTGCCAGCAGCCCTACTAGCGCCGGGGAGCTGTTTTTT. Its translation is CASSPTSAGELFF.

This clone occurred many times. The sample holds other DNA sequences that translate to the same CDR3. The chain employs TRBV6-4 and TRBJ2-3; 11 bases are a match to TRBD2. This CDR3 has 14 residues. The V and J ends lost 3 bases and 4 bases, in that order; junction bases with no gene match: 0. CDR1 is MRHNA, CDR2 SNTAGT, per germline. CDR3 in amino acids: CASSELAGADTQYF. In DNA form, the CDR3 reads TGTGCCAGCAGTGAACTAGCGGGGGCAGATACGCAGTATTTT.

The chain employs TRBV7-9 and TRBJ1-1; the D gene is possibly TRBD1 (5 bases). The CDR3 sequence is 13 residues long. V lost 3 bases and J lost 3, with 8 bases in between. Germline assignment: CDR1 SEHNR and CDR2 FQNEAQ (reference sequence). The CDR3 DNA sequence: TGTGCCAGCAGCTTCAGGGACTACACTGAAGCTTTCTTT. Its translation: CASSFRDYTEAFF.

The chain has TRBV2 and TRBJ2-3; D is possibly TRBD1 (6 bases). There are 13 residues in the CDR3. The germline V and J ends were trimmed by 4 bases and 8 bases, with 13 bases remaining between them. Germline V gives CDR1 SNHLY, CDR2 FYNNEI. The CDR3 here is CASSGIIGGTQYF. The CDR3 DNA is TGTGCCAGCAGTGGTATTATAGGGGGTACGCAGTATTTT. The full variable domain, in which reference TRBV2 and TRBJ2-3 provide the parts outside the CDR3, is EPEVTQTPSHQVTQMGQEVILRCVPISNHLYFYWYRQILGQKVEFLVSFYNNEISEKSEIFDDQFSVERPDGSNFTLKIRSTKLEDSAMYFCASSGIIGGTQYFGPGTRLTVL.

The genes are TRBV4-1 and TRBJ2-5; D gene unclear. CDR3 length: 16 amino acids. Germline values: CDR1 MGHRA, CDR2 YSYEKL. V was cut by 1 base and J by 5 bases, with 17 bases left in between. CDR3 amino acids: CASSQGPPERTETQYF. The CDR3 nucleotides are TGCGCCAGCAGCCAAGGGCCCCCGGAGCGAACGGAGACCCAGTACTTC.

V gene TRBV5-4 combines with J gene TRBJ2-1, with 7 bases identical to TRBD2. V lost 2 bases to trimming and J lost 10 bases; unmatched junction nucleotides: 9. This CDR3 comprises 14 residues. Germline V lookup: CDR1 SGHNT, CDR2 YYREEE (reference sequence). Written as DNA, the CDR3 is TGTGCCAGCAGCTTAAGCGGGACCGGGAGGGAGCAGTTCTTC. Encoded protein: CASSLSGTGREQFF.

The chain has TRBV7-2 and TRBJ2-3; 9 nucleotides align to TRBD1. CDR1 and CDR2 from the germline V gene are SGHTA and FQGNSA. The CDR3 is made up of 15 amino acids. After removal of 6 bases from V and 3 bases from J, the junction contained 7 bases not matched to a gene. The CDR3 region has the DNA TGTGCCAGCAGTACCGGGACAGGGAGGACAGATACGCAGTATTTT. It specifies CASSTGTGRTDTQYF.

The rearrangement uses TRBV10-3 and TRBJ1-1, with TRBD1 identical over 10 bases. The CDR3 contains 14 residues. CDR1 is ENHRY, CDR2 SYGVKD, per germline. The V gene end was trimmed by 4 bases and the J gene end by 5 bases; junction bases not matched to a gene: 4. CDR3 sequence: CAISGQGAGTEAFF. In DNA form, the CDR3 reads TGTGCCATCAGTGGACAGGGGGCAGGAACTGAAGCTTTCTTT.

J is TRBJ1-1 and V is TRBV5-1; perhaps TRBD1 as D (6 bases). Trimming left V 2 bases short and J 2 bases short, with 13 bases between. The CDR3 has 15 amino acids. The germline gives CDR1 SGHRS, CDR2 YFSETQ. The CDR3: CASSFLDSDNTEAFF. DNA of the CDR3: TGCGCCAGCAGCTTCTTGGACAGCGATAACACTGAAGCTTTCTTT.

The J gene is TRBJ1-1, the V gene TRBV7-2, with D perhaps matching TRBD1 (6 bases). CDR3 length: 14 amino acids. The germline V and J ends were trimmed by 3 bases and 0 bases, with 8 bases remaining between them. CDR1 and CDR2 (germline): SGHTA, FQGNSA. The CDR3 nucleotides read TGTGCCAGCAGCTTGCAGGGGTTGAACACTGAAGCTTTCTTT. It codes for CASSLQGLNTEAFF.